Each of the 21 T cell receptor beta chains below was sequenced from the same sample in a study of Ad26.COV2.S vaccination and SARS-CoV-2 variants. The treatment: 15 to 20 received Ad26.COV2.S at low or high dose, single or two shots; 5 received placebo; per-sample allocation not given. Sampling happened 63 days after the first vaccine or placebo injection. Assay used: immunoSEQ multiplex PCR; TCRdb lists only in-frame clones, some missing. The sample comprises more than 300,000 clones, 70% to 90% of which are singletons, and approximately 2.1% rests with the top ten. Source: peripheral blood, taken in a trial of Ad26.COV2.S vaccine versus placebo. The origin of the receptors is a person aged 18-65 years who received the Ad26.COV2.S COVID-19 vaccine or a placebo.

This clone has only one observation. This chain links TRBV4-1 with TRBJ1-2; 9 bases line up with TRBD1. Trimming took 3 bases from V and 5 from J; bases not matched to a gene: 7. This CDR3 is built from 15 residues. Per germline, CDR1 MGHRA and CDR2 YSYEKL. The CDR3: CASSHRDRVKYGYTF. CDR3 bases: TGCGCCAGCAGCCACCGGGACAGGGTAAAATATGGCTACACCTTC.

The V call is TRBV5-8, the J call TRBJ2-1; D is undetermined. Trimming took 5 bases from V and 4 from J, leaving 4 bases between them. Germline V gives CDR1 SGHTS, CDR2 YDEGEE. The CDR3 sequence is 11 residues long. CDR3 protein: CASRKYNEQFF. Written as DNA, the CDR3 is TGTGCCAGCAGAAAGTACAATGAGCAGTTCTTC.

This chain uses TRBV5-1 with TRBJ1-1, with 9 bases fitting TRBD1. The CDR3 sequence is 14 residues long. Per the germline V gene, CDR1 is SGHRS and CDR2 is YFSETQ. Losses at the gene ends were 6 bases for V and 4 bases for J; bases not matched to a gene: 7. The CDR3 DNA sequence: TGCGCCAGCACCCTGGGACAGGGAGGCACTGAAGCTTTCTTT. Protein product: CASTLGQGGTEAFF.

The V call is TRBV9, the J call TRBJ2-1; D unclear. Trimming took off 0 bases at V and 3 bases at J, with 10 bases between the two ends. The CDR3 has 15 residues. CDR1 SGDLS and CDR2 YYNGEE come from the germline V gene. The CDR3 nucleotides are TGTGCCAGCAGCGTAGACGGAACCTACTACAATGAGCAGTTCTTC. Its protein product is CASSVDGTYYNEQFF.

The rearrangement joins TRBV5-1 to TRBJ2-7; 8 nucleotides align to TRBD1. The CDR3 runs 15 residues. Germline V lookup: CDR1 SGHRS, CDR2 YFSETQ. After removal of 3 bases from V and 2 bases from J, the junction contained 7 bases not matched to a gene. The CDR3 loop reads CASSWGTGPTYEQYF. The CDR3 DNA follows: TGCGCCAGCAGCTGGGGGACAGGTCCTACCTACGAGCAGTACTTC.

This clone was found once. This chain links TRBV5-4 with TRBJ1-2, with D possibly matching TRBD1 (5 bases). The germline V and J ends were trimmed by 4 bases and 0 bases, with 13 bases remaining between them. This CDR3 is 15 amino acids long. Germline lookup yields CDR1 SGHNT and CDR2 YYREEE (reference sequence). The CDR3: CASSPGGSTNYGYTF. The CDR3, as DNA: TGTGCCAGCAGCCCTGGGGGGAGTACTAACTATGGCTACACCTTC. Filled out from reference TRBV5-4 and TRBJ1-2, the complete variable domain reads ETGVTQSPTHLIKTRGQQVTLRCSSQSGHNTVSWYQQALGQGPQFIFQYYREEENGRGNFPPRFSGLQFPNYSSELNVNALELDDSALYLCASSPGGSTNYGYTFGSGTRLTVV.

The chain links TRBV28 to TRBJ1-3; weak D call: TRBD1 (5 bases). Between the trimmed V and J ends, which lost 9 bases and 0 bases, there was a span of 12 bases. The CDR3 runs to 14 residues. The germline gives CDR1 MDHEN, CDR2 SYDVKM. CDR3: CASIDSRSGNTIYF. The CDR3, as DNA: TGTGCCAGTATTGACAGCCGCTCTGGAAACACCATATATTTT. Complete variable domain (other parts from reference TRBV28 and TRBJ1-3): DVKVTQSSRYLVKRTGEKVFLECVQDMDHENMFWYRQDPGLGLRLIYFSYDVKMKEKGDIPEGYSVSREKKERFSLILESASTNQTSMYLCASIDSRSGNTIYFGEGSWLTVV.

J is TRBJ1-2 and V is TRBV11-3, with D possibly matching TRBD1 (5 bases). The CDR3 contains 13 residues. V lost 4 bases and J lost 6, with 12 bases in between. Germline CDR1 and CDR2: SGHNT and YENEEA. The CDR3 loop is CASSSGAGDGYTF. As DNA, the CDR3 is TGTGCCAGCAGCTCCGGAGCGGGGGATGGCTACACCTTC.

The CDR3 spells CSASLVVGAFF. The CDR3 DNA is TGCAGTGCTAGTCTCGTGGTAGGGGCTTTCTTT. The chain couples TRBV20-1 to TRBJ1-1; D remains ambiguous. The germline gives CDR1 DFQATT, CDR2 SNEGSKA (reference sequence). This CDR3 comprises 11 residues. V lost 3 bases and J lost 11, with 13 bases in between.

V is TRBV5-5 and J is TRBJ1-5; TRBD1 might be the D (6 bases). Germline assignment: CDR1 SGHKS and CDR2 YYEKEE (reference sequence). The CDR3 spans 16 residues. V shed 4 bases and J shed 2 bases, with 16 bases lying between them. The CDR3 bases are TGTGCCAGCAGCCTGGAGGGGGTCTTAGGCAATCAGCCCCAGCATTTT. It codes for CASSLEGVLGNQPQHF.

V gene TRBV9 combines with J gene TRBJ1-2; unclear D gene. Germline V gives CDR1 SGDLS, CDR2 YYNGEE. Trimming took off 3 bases at V and 5 bases at J, with 20 bases between the two ends. The CDR3 length is 16 residues. The CDR3 loop reads CASSEGLVGFGYGYTF. DNA for the CDR3: TGTGCCAGCAGCGAAGGGTTGGTGGGGTTTGGGTATGGCTACACCTTC. The full variable domain, in which reference TRBV9 and TRBJ1-2 provide the parts outside the CDR3, is DSGVTQTPKHLITATGQRVTLRCSPRSGDLSVYWYQQSLDQGLQFLIQYYNGEERAKGNILERFSAQQFPDLHSELNLSSLELGDSALYFCASSEGLVGFGYGYTFGSGTRLTVV.

This chain uses TRBV5-1 with TRBJ2-3; D ambiguous. This CDR3 spans 13 amino acids. Trimming left V 0 bases short and J 3 bases short, with 5 bases between. In germline, CDR1 is SGHRS, CDR2 YFSETQ. In DNA, the CDR3 is TGCGCCAGCAGCTTGGACCCGACAGATACGCAGTATTTT. Amino acid sequence: CASSLDPTDTQYF.

This rearrangement joins TRBV15 to TRBJ1-5, with TRBD1 as a possible D gene (6 bases). Germline lookup yields CDR1 LNHNV and CDR2 YYDKDF (reference sequence). The CDR3 loop spans 16 amino acids. Deletions cut 1 base from V and 0 bases from J, with 10 bases between. CDR3 coding DNA: TGTGCCACCAGCAGAGTACAGGGTTATAGCAATCAGCCCCAGCATTTT. Translated: CATSRVQGYSNQPQHF.

This clone has only a few counts. J is TRBJ2-2 and V is TRBV7-9, with 11 nucleotides matching TRBD2. From germline, CDR1 is SEHNR and CDR2 FQNEAQ (reference sequence). Germline trimming cut 4 bases from V and 1 base from J; bases unmatched to any gene: 8. CDR3 length equals 18 residues. This CDR3 reads CASSSPSGGPMNTGELFF. The DNA for the CDR3 is TGTGCCAGCAGCTCCCCTAGCGGGGGGCCCATGAACACCGGGGAGCTGTTTTTT.

The rearrangement uses TRBV14 and TRBJ1-1, with D maybe TRBD1 (6 bases). The CDR3 extends over 13 amino acids. Trimming took 10 bases from V and 0 from J, leaving 12 bases between them. Germline V gene lookup returns CDR1 SGHDN and CDR2 FVKESK. The CDR3, as DNA: TGTGCCATCGCCCAGGGGATGAACACTGAAGCTTTCTTT. It translates to CAIAQGMNTEAFF.

The rearrangement links TRBV5-6 to TRBJ2-5, with 7 bases matching TRBD1. Germline V gene sequence: CDR1 SGHDT, CDR2 YYEEEE. The CDR3 covers 16 residues. The J segment lost 4 bases and the V segment lost 5 bases, leaving 14 bases of the junction unmatched. CDR3 loop: CASSFDRVEARETQYF. CDR3 bases: TGTGCCAGCAGTTTTGACAGGGTGGAGGCGAGAGAGACCCAGTACTTC.

This chain joins TRBV29-1 and TRBJ2-1; TRBD2 agrees at 11 bases. The CDR3 is 16 residues long. Germline V gene lookup returns CDR1 SQVTM and CDR2 ANQGSEA. V trimming: 3 bases; J trimming: 6 bases; junction bases outside the gene matches: 10. The CDR3 nucleotides are TGCAGCGTTGATCTACTACTAGCGGGGGAACCCAATGAGCAGTTCTTC. It specifies CSVDLLLAGEPNEQFF.

The rearrangement uses TRBV6-6 and TRBJ1-5; no reliable D call. V lost 0 bases, J lost 9 bases, and 12 bases lay in between. This CDR3 spans 14 amino acids. The germline V gene encodes CDR1 MNHNY and CDR2 SVGAGI (reference sequence). The CDR3: CASSYSNTNSPQHF. The CDR3 coding sequence is TGTGCCAGCAGTTACTCTAATACTAACTCGCCCCAGCATTTT.

The genes are TRBV11-2 and TRBJ1-1; no clear D gene. V was shortened by 2 bases and J by 4 bases, with 11 bases between the two germline ends. The CDR3 length is 14 residues. Germline CDR1 and CDR2: SGHAT and FQNNGV. The CDR3 DNA reads TGTGCCAGCAGCTTATTGGGTAGAGTCACTGAAGCTTTCTTT. It specifies CASSLLGRVTEAFF.

This clone was found a few times. The chain is built from TRBV6-5 and TRBJ2-7; weak D call: TRBD1 (5 bases). Germline values: CDR1 MNHEY, CDR2 SVGAGI. V was trimmed by 8 bases and J by 2 bases, leaving 10 bases between them. The length of the CDR3 is 12 residues. CDR3 residues: CASEKGPYEQYF. As DNA, the CDR3 is TGTGCCAGCGAGAAGGGGCCCTACGAGCAGTACTTC.

This sequence joins TRBV6-1 and TRBJ2-5; no reliable D call. V lost 3 bases to trimming and J lost 5 bases, with 13 bases between them. The V gene's germline CDR1 is MNHNS and CDR2 SASEGT. This CDR3 region has 14 residues. The CDR3 DNA follows: TGTGCCAGCAGTGACCGACTGGGTGGGGAGACCCAGTACTTC. Its translation: CASSDRLGGETQYF.